This T cell receptor beta chain was recovered during a study of T cell responses to AZD1222 COVID-19 vaccine. Germline CDR1 reads SGDLS; CDR2 reads YYNGEE. There are 15 residues in the CDR3. V lost 0 bases and J lost 7, with 14 bases in between. Here immunoSEQ multiplex PCR was the method, and the copy in TCRdb shows in-frame clones only, minus some. This table has approximately 150,000 clones, roughly nine tenths appearing once. This specimen consisted of peripheral blood, obtained 28 days after the second AZD1222 dose. The receptor comes from an adult who received the AZD1222 COVID-19 vaccine. V gene TRBV9 combines with J gene TRBJ2-4; D is tentatively TRBD1 or TRBD2 (6 bases each). The CDR3: CASSVEWGARNIQYF. The CDR3 DNA reads TGTGCCAGCAGCGTAGAGTGGGGGGCCAGGAACATTCAGTACTTC.